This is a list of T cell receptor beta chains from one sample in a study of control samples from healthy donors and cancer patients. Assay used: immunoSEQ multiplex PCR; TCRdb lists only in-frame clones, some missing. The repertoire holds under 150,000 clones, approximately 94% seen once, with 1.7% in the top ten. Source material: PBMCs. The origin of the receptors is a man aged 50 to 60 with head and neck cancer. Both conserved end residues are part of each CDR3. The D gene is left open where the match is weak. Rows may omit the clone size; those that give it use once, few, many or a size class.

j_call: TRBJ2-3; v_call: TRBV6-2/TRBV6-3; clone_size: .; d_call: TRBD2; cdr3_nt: TGTGCCAGCAGCCAACGCCTAGCGGTAGATACGCAGTATTTT; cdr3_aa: CASSQRLAVDTQYF
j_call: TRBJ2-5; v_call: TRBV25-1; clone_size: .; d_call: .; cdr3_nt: TGTGCCAGCAAGGAAGAGACCCAGTACTTC; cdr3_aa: CASKEETQYF
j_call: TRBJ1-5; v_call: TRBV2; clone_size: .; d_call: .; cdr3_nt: TGTGCCAGCAGTGCAGGCGCTCGGCCCCAGCATTTT; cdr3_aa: CASSAGARPQHF
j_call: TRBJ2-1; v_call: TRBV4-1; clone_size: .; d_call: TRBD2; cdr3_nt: TGCGCCAGCAGCCAAGAGGGCAGCGGGGGGGCAGATGAGCAGTTCTTC; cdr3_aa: CASSQEGSGGADEQFF
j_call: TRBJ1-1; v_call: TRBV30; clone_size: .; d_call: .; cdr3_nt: TGTGCCTGGAGTGATTGGGTAGGGACTGAAGCTTTCTTT; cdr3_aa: CAWSDWVGTEAFF
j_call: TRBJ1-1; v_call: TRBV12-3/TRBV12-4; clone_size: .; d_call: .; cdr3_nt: TGTGCCAGCAGCCCTCCCCTCTTTGAAGCTTTCTTT; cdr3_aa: CASSPPLFEAFF
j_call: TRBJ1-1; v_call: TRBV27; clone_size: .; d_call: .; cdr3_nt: TGTGCCAGCAGTTTATTCTGGCAGGGCGGGATGAACACTGAAGCTTTCTTT; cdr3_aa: CASSLFWQGGMNTEAFF
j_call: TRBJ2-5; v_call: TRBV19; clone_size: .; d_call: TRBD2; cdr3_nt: TGTGCCAGTAGTAATCGCGGGGGGTGGGAGGAGACCCAGTACTTC; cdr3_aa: CASSNRGGWEETQYF
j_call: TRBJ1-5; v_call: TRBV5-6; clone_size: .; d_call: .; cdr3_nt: TGTGCCAGCAGCTTCTCAGACGGGAATCAGCCCCAGCATTTT; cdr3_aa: CASSFSDGNQPQHF
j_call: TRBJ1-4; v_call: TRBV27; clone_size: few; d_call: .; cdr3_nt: TGTGCCAGCAGGACTTTAGGGACCGGAGAAAGAGAAAAACTGTTTTTT; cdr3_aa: CASRTLGTGEREKLFF
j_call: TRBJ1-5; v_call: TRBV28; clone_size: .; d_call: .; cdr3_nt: TGTGCCAGCAGTTTATCTGGACAGATCAATCAGCCCCAGCATTTT; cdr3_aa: CASSLSGQINQPQHF
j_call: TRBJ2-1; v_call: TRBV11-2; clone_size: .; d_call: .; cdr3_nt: TGTGCCAGCAGCTCCCCTAGCTCGCGGGGAAGGGTAAATGAGCAGTTCTTC; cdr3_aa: CASSSPSSRGRVNEQFF
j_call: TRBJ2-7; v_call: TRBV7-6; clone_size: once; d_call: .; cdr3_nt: TGTGCCAGCAGCAGCCTCCCGGGAGACACCTACGAGCAGTACTTC; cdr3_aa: CASSSLPGDTYEQYF
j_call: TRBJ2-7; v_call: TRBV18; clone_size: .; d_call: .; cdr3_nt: TGTGCCAGCTCACCGGGGGACGAGCAGTACTTC; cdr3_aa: CASSPGDEQYF
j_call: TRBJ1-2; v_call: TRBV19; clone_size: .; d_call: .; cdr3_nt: TGTGCCAGTATCCCCCGGGGGAATCAGGACTTGAGTTATGGCTACACCTTC; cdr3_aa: CASIPRGNQDLSYGYTF
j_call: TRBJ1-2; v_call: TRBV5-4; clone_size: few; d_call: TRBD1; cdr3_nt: TGTGCCAGCAGTCAGGGGGGAAATAACTATGGCTACACCTTC; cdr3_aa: CASSQGGNNYGYTF
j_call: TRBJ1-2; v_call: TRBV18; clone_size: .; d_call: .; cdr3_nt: TGTGCCAGCTCACCAACGGCCCCAATTGGCTACACCTTC; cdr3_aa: CASSPTAPIGYTF
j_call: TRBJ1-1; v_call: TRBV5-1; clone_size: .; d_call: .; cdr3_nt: TGCGCCAGCAGCTTGCGAGGGGGGGACACTGAAGCTTTCTTT; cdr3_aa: CASSLRGGDTEAFF
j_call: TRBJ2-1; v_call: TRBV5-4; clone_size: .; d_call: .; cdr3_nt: TGTGCCAGCAGCCCCATCGGGCAGCCTTACAATGAGCAGTTCTTC; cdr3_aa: CASSPIGQPYNEQFF
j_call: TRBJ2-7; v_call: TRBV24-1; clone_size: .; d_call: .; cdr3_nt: TGTGCCACCAGTGATGGGGAGGCCCTAGACGAGCAGTACTTC; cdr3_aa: CATSDGEALDEQYF
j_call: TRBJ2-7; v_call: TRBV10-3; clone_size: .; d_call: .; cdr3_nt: TGTGCCATCAGTGAAAACGGCGAGCAGTACTTC; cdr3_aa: CAISENGEQYF
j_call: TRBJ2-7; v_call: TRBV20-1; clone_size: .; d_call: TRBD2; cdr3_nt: TGCAGTGCTAGTTTGAGTAGCGGGGGTCCTTACGAGCAGTACTTC; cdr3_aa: CSASLSSGGPYEQYF
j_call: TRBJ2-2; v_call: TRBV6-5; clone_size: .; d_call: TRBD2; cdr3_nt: TGTGCCATACATACATTAGCGGGGGGGACCGGGGAGCTGTTTTTT; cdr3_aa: CAIHTLAGGTGELFF